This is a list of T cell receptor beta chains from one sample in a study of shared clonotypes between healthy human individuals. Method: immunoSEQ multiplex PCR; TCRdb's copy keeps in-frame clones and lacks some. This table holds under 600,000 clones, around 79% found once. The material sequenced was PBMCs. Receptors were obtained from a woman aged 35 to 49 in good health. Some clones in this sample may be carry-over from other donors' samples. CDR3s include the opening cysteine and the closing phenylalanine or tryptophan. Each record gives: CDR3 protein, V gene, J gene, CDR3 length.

CASSLGLQSNEKLFF	TRBV7-8	TRBJ1-4	15
CASIHRSPSNYGYTF	TRBV28	TRBJ1-2	15
CASSVAGETQYF	TRBV9	TRBJ2-5	12
CASSFRGTEAFF	TRBV27	TRBJ1-1	12
CASSLRVAASGAYNEQFF	TRBV21-1	TRBJ2-1	18
CAWDRATTEAFF	TRBV30	TRBJ1-1	12
CASSPQASGNTGELFF	TRBV18	TRBJ2-2	16
CASSQVPHEGTGELFF	TRBV4-1	TRBJ2-2	16
CASSLSVSGSSSYNEQFF	TRBV27	TRBJ2-1	18
CASSYGGREQYF	TRBV7-9	TRBJ2-7	12
CASTRGDSNQPQHF	TRBV7-9	TRBJ1-5	14
CASSGSHGQFF	TRBV19	TRBJ2-1	11